The 18 T cell receptor beta chains below come from one sample, sequenced in a study of regulatory T cells in long-lasting Graves disease. Noted time point: newly diagnosed GD, antithyroid drugs for less than 3 months. The authors made the TCR library using RNA they extracted from PBMCs. The authors built TCR beta libraries using iRepertoire HTBI primers and Arm-PCR of CDR3 regions. Each CDR3 protein gets one entry after TCRdb re-called the multiplex PCR reads with MiXCR. Of a few hundred thousand distinct CDR3 sequences detected, roughly 18% appear once; the ten largest clones hold approximately 14%. Separately, the same data were catalogued under a study of T cells in Graves' hyperthyroidism and ophthalmopathy.

The material sequenced was peripheral blood mononuclear cells (PBMCs), taken at new diagnosis, from a patient treated with antithyroid drugs. These receptors all come from a woman aged 25 to 39 with Graves disease.

V and J are TRBV20-1 and TRBJ2-1; 8 bases line up with TRBD1. This CDR3 contains 12 residues. With V trimmed by 6 bases and J by 8 bases, 6 bases remained unmatched. Germline V gene data show CDR1 as DFQATT and CDR2 as SNEGSKA (reference sequence). The DNA for the CDR3 is TGCAGTGCAAGGACAGGGTCGGATGAGCAGTTCTTC. It translates to CSARTGSDEQFF.

Only a few counts were recorded for this clonotype. The CDR3 protein is CASSQESRDAGELFF. Here the CDR3 DNA reads TGCGCCAGCAGCCAAGAATCCAGGGACGCCGGGGAGCTGTTTTTT. The V gene is TRBV4-1, the J gene TRBJ2-2; the D call may be TRBD1 or TRBD2 (5 bases each). With 0 bases removed from V and 6 bases from J, the gap between germline ends came to 11 bases. The CDR3 sequence is 15 residues long. Germline V gene data show CDR1 as MGHRA and CDR2 as YSYEKL.

The sample holds many counts of this clonotype. The gene calls are TRBV3-1 and TRBJ2-5; 9 nucleotides match TRBD2. The CDR3 length is 18 residues. The germline CDR1 and CDR2 sequences are LGHDT and YNNKEL (reference sequence). The ends lost 11 bases at V and 1 base at J; junction bases unmatched: 20. CDR3 loop: CASGGGATSTPSQETQYF. The CDR3 DNA sequence: TGTGCCTCCGGCGGGGGGGCGACCAGCACTCCGAGCCAAGAGACCCAGTACTTC.

This clonotype was recorded a few times. A clone one base away is much larger, so this may be a read error. The rearrangement uses TRBV14 and TRBJ1-4; D is undetermined. The CDR3 loop spans 14 amino acids. Germline CDR1 reads SGHDN; CDR2 reads FVKESK. The CDR3 nucleotides are TGTGCCAGCAGCCCCGGAGTGGGTAATGAAGAACTGTTTTTT. As protein: CASSPGVGNEELFF. The full variable domain, in which reference TRBV14 and TRBJ1-4 provide the parts outside the CDR3, is EAGVTQFPSHSVIEKGQTVTLRCDPISGHDNLYWYRRVMGKEIKFLLHFVKESKQDESGMPNNRFLAERTGGTYSTLKVQPAELEDSGVYFCASSPGVGNEELFFGSGTQLSVL.

This clonotype has ten or more counts. The chain combines TRBV3-1 with TRBJ2-5; 8 nucleotides match TRBD2. This CDR3 has 14 amino acids. The germline V gene encodes CDR1 LGHDT and CDR2 YNNKEL (reference sequence). The ends lost 1 base at V and 5 bases at J; junction bases unmatched: 3. The CDR3 is CASSQGTSPETQYF. The DNA for the CDR3 is TGTGCCAGCAGCCAAGGGACTAGCCCCGAGACCCAGTACTTC.

To note about this clonotype: A read error may explain this, as a much larger clone is one base away. This chain connects TRBV6-1 to TRBJ1-1; a possible D gene is TRBD1 (6 bases). This CDR3 has 14 amino acids. With 11 bases removed from V and 4 bases from J, the gap between germline ends came to 20 bases. The germline V gene has CDR1 MNHNS and CDR2 SASEGT. Written as DNA, the CDR3 is TGTGCCGGCACCCGTGAGGCCAGGGGCACTGAAGCTTTCTTT. It specifies CAGTREARGTEAFF.

This clonotype was detected ten times or more. The chain has TRBV11-2 and TRBJ2-7; 7 positions agree with TRBD1. After removal of 7 bases from V and 6 bases from J, the junction contained 9 bases not matched to a gene. Germline values: CDR1 SGHAT, CDR2 FQNNGV. The CDR3 contains 13 residues. The CDR3 coding sequence is TGTGCCAGCATTTCAAACAGGGGTCGCGAGCAGTACTTC. Translated, it gives CASISNRGREQYF.

A note on this clonotype: A far larger clone is off by one base, so a read error is likely. This CDR3 reads CASSERTEDTEAFF. CDR3 nucleotide sequence: TGTGCCAGCAGTGAACGGACAGAGGATACTGAAGCTTTCTTT. V is TRBV13 and J is TRBJ1-1; a weak D match, TRBD1 (6 bases). This CDR3 region has 14 residues. Germline V lookup: CDR1 PRHDT, CDR2 FYEKMQ (reference sequence). V shed 6 bases and J shed 5 bases, with 16 bases lying between them.

This clonotype was seen many times. This rearrangement joins TRBV3-1 to TRBJ2-1; 7 nucleotides line up with TRBD1. Germline loops: CDR1 LGHDT, CDR2 YNNKEL (reference sequence). The CDR3 is 15 residues long. V lost 4 bases, J lost 6 bases, and 9 bases stayed unmatched. The CDR3 loop is CASSPETGIGNEQFF. In DNA form, the CDR3 reads TGTGCCAGCAGCCCGGAGACAGGGATTGGCAATGAGCAGTTCTTC.

At least ten counts were recorded for this clonotype. The genes are TRBV28 and TRBJ2-5, with a tentative D call TRBD2 (5 bases). CDR3 length equals 15 residues. V was trimmed by 3 bases and J by 3 bases, leaving 14 bases between them. The germline gives CDR1 MDHEN, CDR2 SYDVKM. The CDR3 DNA follows: TGTGCCAGCAGTTTGGTAGGGTCGGGGAAAGAGACCCAGTACTTC. It is translated as CASSLVGSGKETQYF.

There are many counts of this clonotype. The chain couples TRBV20-1 to TRBJ1-3; D is unresolved. Germline V gene lookup returns CDR1 DFQATT and CDR2 SNEGSKA (reference sequence). Trimming took 6 bases from V and 0 from J, leaving 12 bases between them. The length of the CDR3 is 14 residues. The CDR3 coding sequence is TGCAGTGCCCTATGGACCATCTCTGGAAACACCATATATTTT. This translates into CSALWTISGNTIYF.

This clonotype came up a few times. V gene TRBV29-1 combines with J gene TRBJ1-6, with 11 bases matching TRBD1. Germline trimming cut 0 bases from V and 14 bases from J; bases unmatched to any gene: 6. Per the germline V gene, CDR1 is SQVTM and CDR2 is ANQGSEA. CDR3 size: 14 residues. The DNA of the CDR3 is TGCAGCGTTGAAGACGTCGGGGGACAGGGGGCCCTCCACTTT. As protein: CSVEDVGGQGALHF.

There are many counts of this clonotype. The chain carries TRBV9 and TRBJ1-2; D not resolved. The CDR3 loop spans 15 amino acids. The germline V gene has CDR1 SGDLS and CDR2 YYNGEE. The ends were cut back, 0 bases at V and 0 bases at J, with 9 bases in the middle. The CDR3, as DNA: TGTGCCAGCAGCGTAGTAAGGTCCGCTAACTATGGCTACACCTTC. Translation gives CASSVVRSANYGYTF.

Ten or more counts support this clonotype. V is TRBV20-1 and J is TRBJ1-2, with D hard to call. The CDR3 sequence is 13 residues long. The V gene's germline CDR1 is DFQATT and CDR2 SNEGSKA (reference sequence). Deletions cut 2 bases from V and 4 bases from J, with 11 bases between. DNA of the CDR3: TGCAGTGCTAGACCCACCGATTTCTATGGCTACACCTTC. Its translation: CSARPTDFYGYTF.

This clonotype has at least ten counts. The chain carries TRBV29-1 and TRBJ2-3; 9 bases align to TRBD1. V shed 5 bases, J shed 5 bases, and the junction held 11 bases outside the gene matches. Germline values: CDR1 SQVTM, CDR2 ANQGSEA. This CDR3 comprises 15 residues. The CDR3 reads CSVPSAGTGIDTQYF. Written as DNA, the CDR3 is TGCAGCGTTCCCTCGGCGGGGACAGGGATAGATACGCAGTATTTT.

This clonotype was seen many times. This chain links TRBV6-2 or TRBV6-3 with TRBJ2-3; TRBD1 is a possible D gene (5 bases). V was cut by 5 bases and J by 0 bases, with 6 bases left in between. There are 13 residues in the CDR3. The germline V gene encodes CDR1 MNHEY and CDR2 SVGEGT. The CDR3 spells CASSRQSTDTQYF. The CDR3, as DNA: TGTGCCAGCAGTCGACAGAGCACAGATACGCAGTATTTT.

Ten or more counts support this clonotype. The chain couples TRBV3-1 to TRBJ2-1; TRBD1 matches 7 bases. The CDR3 contains 13 residues. Germline CDR1 LGHDT, CDR2 YNNKEL (reference sequence). V trimming: 7 bases; J trimming: 8 bases; junction bases outside the gene matches: 8. DNA of the CDR3: TGTGCCAGCACAGGAAACAGGGGCCATGAGCAGTTCTTC. Residues: CASTGNRGHEQFF.

This clonotype was seen repeatedly, ten times or more. This sequence joins TRBV6-2 or TRBV6-3 and TRBJ1-1; D remains ambiguous. Germline V CDR1 and CDR2: MNHEY, SVGEGT. V was trimmed by 11 bases and J by 4 bases, leaving 5 bases between them. This CDR3 spans 9 amino acids. This CDR3 is CAAGTEAFF. The CDR3 coding sequence is TGTGCCGCGGGCACTGAAGCTTTCTTT.